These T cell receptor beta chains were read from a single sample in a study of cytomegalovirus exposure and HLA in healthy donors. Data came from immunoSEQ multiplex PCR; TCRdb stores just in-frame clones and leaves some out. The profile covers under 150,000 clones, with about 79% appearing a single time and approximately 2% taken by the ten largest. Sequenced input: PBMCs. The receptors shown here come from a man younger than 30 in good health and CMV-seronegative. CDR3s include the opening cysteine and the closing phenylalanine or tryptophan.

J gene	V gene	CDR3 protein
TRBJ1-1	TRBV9	CASSKSGRMNTEAFF
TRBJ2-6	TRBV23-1	CASLLDRGFSSGANVLTF
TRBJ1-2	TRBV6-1	CASSVRGQYGYTF
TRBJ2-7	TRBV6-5	CASSYSMASGSYEQYF
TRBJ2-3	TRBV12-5	CASGFEGLAGDTQYF
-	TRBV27	CASRGRQGDEQYF
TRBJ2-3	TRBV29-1	CSVEGSTSGRGGTDTQYF
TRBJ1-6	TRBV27	CASSQDQGATRINSPLHF
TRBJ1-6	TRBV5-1	CASSRGLNSPLHF
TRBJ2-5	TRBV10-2	CASSELLGETQYF
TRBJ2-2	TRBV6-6	CASSYSSPGELFF
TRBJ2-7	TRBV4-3	CASSQDWLAYEQYF
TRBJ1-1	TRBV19	CASSSIQGAEAFF
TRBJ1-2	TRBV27	CASSYRTGSVDYGYTF
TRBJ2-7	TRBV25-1	CASSDSGGSSYEQYF
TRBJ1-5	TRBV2	CASGLTAQSNQPQHF
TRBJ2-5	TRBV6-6	CASSYGDRGLETQYF
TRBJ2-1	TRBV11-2	CASIAGSPYNEQFF
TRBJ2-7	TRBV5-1	CASSMDRGDTYEQYF
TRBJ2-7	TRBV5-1	CASSGAVEQYF
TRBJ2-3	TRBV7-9	CASSPSALVTDTQYF
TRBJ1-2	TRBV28	CASSLSVEPGRSYGYTF
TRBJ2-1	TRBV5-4	CASSFDGLAGPYNEQFF
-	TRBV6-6	CASSYKDYEQYF
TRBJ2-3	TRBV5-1	CASSLAGEADTQYF
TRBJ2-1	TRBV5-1	CASSLGGSDYNEQFF
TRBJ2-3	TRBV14	CASSQEDFTDTQYF
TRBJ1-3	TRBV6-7	CASSYSDDRGFEF
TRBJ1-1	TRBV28	CASSLPGNVGEAFF
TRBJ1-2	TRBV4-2	CASSPRAGYGYTF
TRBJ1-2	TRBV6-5	CASSSIKAGGYTF
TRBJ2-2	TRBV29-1	CSADSGGGELFF
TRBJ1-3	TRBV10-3	CAISERGNTIYF
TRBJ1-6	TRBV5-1	CASSKTGDRSPLHF
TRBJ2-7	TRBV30	CAWTRRDSPYEQYF
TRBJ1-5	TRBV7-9	CASSINSIPNQPQHF
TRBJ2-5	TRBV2	CASSDRGTSGRETQYF
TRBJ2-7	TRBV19	CASSNVGGTSALYEQYF
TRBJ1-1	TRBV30	CAWTGEYTEAFF
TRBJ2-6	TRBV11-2	CASSVRTGGAREGANVLTF
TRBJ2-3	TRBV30	CAGAQRRGDTQYF
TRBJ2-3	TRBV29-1	CSVPTSGTTDTQYF
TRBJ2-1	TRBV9	CASSVSLAGREQFF
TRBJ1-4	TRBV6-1	CASSEPGSENEKLFF
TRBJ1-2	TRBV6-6	CASSYSQGSFRGYTF
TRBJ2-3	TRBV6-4	CASSADRGTDTQYF
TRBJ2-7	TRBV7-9	CSSSLVQGGYYEQYF